This T cell receptor (beta chain) was documented in a study of cytomegalovirus exposure and HLA in healthy donors. Overall study results and limits: Immune exposure information comprised only CMV serostatus. Donors were assumed by presence/absence analyses to have roughly uniform sequencing depth. Among the most significant clusters, several appeared linked to common viral pathogens in a later analysis.

V lost 7 bases to trimming and J lost 9 bases, with 26 bases between them. The CDR3 is 15 residues long. The germline CDR1 and CDR2 sequences are SQVTM and ANQGSEA. With 60 Vbeta and 13 Jbeta primers, the PCR was carried out. Study processing details: Later reanalysis found about 80 million unique TCR beta chains, roughly 10 million of them shared. The repertoire was sequenced with immunoSEQ multiplex PCR; TCRdb's copy has only in-frame clones and lacks some. The D gene and trimming were derived from the DNA, and the V and J assignments and clone size from that table. This sample has about 92,000 clones; around 70% occur once, and the top ten carry 2.5% to 3%. Notes on this clone: The antigen is undetermined.

The clonotype was recovered from a man aged 50-59 years in good health and CMV-seronegative. The chain couples TRBV29-1 to TRBJ2-3, with D possibly TRBD2 on 6 matching bases. Sequencing was carried out using PBMCs. This CDR3 reads CSARKDGYSSETQYF. The CDR3, as DNA: TGCAGCGCTCGAAAGGACGGATATTCTAGCGAAACGCAGTATTTT.